The clone carrying this T cell receptor (beta chain) was seen a handful of times. Its antigen is unidentified. Germline V gene sequence: CDR1 SGHTA, CDR2 FQGNSA. The CDR3 totals 14 residues. V dropped 4 bases and J dropped 4 bases, with 10 bases sitting between them. The data are from a study of T-cell memory formation after mild COVID-19. Study at large: TCR clusters were largely donor specific. Overall study findings and caveats: Contracting CD4+ clones lay largely in CM and EM, with CD8+ ones residing in EMRA.

Each CDR3 protein gets one entry after TCRdb re-called the 5' RACE reads with MiXCR. The sample lists 350,000 or so distinct CDR3 sequences, roughly 21% occurring once. The genes are TRBV7-2 and TRBJ1-4; tentative D call: TRBD1 (5 bases). The sample taken for sequencing was PBMCs or a T cell subset sorted from them (not recorded which). This sequence was found in an adult woman who had mild COVID-19 (a few samples of this study predate the infection). Cell type and time point are not known. CDR3 sequence (DNA): TGTGCCAGCAGCTGGGACCTCTTTAATGAAAAACTGTTTTTT. It translates to CASSWDLFNEKLFF.